Described below is a single T cell receptor beta chain sequence and its context. The method was immunoSEQ multiplex PCR; TCRdb's version includes in-frame clones alone and lacks a portion of them. The data contain 1.5 million to 2.5 million clones, about 95% of them singletons. This specimen belongs to a study of shared clonotypes between healthy human individuals. It was CD45RO-negative cells, positively selected for CCR7, that made up naive CD8 cells, with terminally differentiated effector memory CD45RA+ cells excluded. The CDR3 length is 17 residues. Trimming took 0 bases from V and 6 from J; bases not matched to a gene: 14. Germline V lookup: CDR1 SEHNR, CDR2 FQNEAQ (reference sequence).

Specimen: naive CD8+ T cells sorted from blood. The chain carries TRBV7-9 and TRBJ2-7, with 7 bases aligning to TRBD2. The TCR sequence derives from a man younger than 35 in good health. This chain's CDR3 is CASSLAPAGIGGGEQYF. The CDR3 bases are TGTGCCAGCAGCTTAGCGCCTGCGGGGATCGGCGGGGGCGAGCAGTACTTC.